The present T cell receptor (beta chain) was sequenced within a study of blood T cell repertoires in COVID-19. Overall study: Spain, Italy and the United States supplied samples that represented acute and convalescent COVID-19. PBMCs, B-cell-depleted T cells, or T cells were the source of the cDNA or gDNA that made up the material.

Original data processing: Reference gene primer amplification in the assay estimated nucleated cell counts. TCRdb's table, derived via immunoSEQ multiplex PCR, lists solely in-frame clones and lacks some. V and J calls plus clone size are reproduced from that table; the DNA served to infer D and trimming. The table lists nearly 350,000 clones, approximately 82% of them singletons. The CDR3 length is 16 residues. Trimming shortened V by 1 base and J by 1 base, and 12 bases separated the two germline ends. In germline, CDR1 is SGHRS, CDR2 YFSETQ. The TCR sequence derives from a man aged 30-40 years with active or convalescent COVID-19. The source material was peripheral blood. V is TRBV5-1 and J is TRBJ2-1; D possibly corresponds to TRBD2 (5 bases). As DNA, the CDR3 is TGCGCCAGCAGCTTGCCGGGCGGGCCTTCCTACAATGAGCAGTTCTTC. The encoded protein is CASSLPGGPSYNEQFF.